The 15 T cell receptor beta chains listed next were all sequenced from one sample in a study of shared clonotypes between healthy human individuals. Measured with immunoSEQ multiplex PCR; TCRdb has only the in-frame clones, and not every one. Among approximately 810,000 clones listed, about 92% were seen once. CD8 cells classed as naive were CD45RO-negative and positively selected for CCR7, excluding terminally differentiated effector memory CD45RA+ cells. Sequencing was performed on naive CD8+ T cells sorted from blood. Receptors originate from a man aged 25-45 years in good health.

This sequence joins TRBV7-9 and TRBJ2-1, with a weak D call TRBD2 (5 bases). The CDR3 is 15 amino acids. V was pared by 5 bases and J by 2 bases, with 13 bases between. Germline loops: CDR1 SEHNR, CDR2 FQNEAQ (reference sequence). The CDR3 loop is CASSIASPTYNEQFF. The CDR3 DNA follows: TGTGCCAGCAGCATTGCTAGCCCGACCTACAATGAGCAGTTCTTC.

This chain connects TRBV2 to TRBJ1-1; TRBD1 is a possible D gene (5 bases). V lost 5 bases to trimming and J lost 0 bases, with 10 bases between them. Per the germline V gene, CDR1 is SNHLY and CDR2 is FYNNEI. The length of the CDR3 is 14 residues. CDR3 nucleotides: TGTGCCAGCAGTTGGGACGGACTGAACACTGAAGCTTTCTTT. Residues: CASSWDGLNTEAFF.

The rearrangement joins TRBV11-2 to TRBJ2-7; D possibly corresponds to TRBD2 (5 bases). CDR1 is SGHAT and CDR2 is FQNNGV in the germline V gene. The V end lost 5 bases, the J end lost 7 bases, and 21 bases lay between the germline ends. The length of the CDR3 is 15 residues. The CDR3 sequence: CASSTGPGSILEQYF. CDR3 nucleotide sequence: TGTGCCAGCAGCACTGGACCGGGGAGCATCTTGGAGCAGTACTTC.

The V gene is TRBV15, the J gene TRBJ2-5; the match to TRBD1 covers 9 bases. CDR1 is LNHNV and CDR2 is YYDKDF in the germline V gene (reference sequence). The CDR3 totals 15 residues. V dropped 4 bases and J dropped 2; count of bases not matched to a gene: 5. The CDR3 DNA follows: TGTGCCACCAGCAAACCGGACAGGGGACAAGAGACCCAGTACTTC. Translating gives CATSKPDRGQETQYF.

The rearrangement uses TRBV28 and TRBJ2-1, with TRBD2 matching over 9 bases. Germline CDR1 is MDHEN and CDR2 is SYDVKM. Trimming at V came to 3 bases and at J to 6 bases, leaving 9 bases not matched to a gene. The CDR3 is 16 amino acids. In DNA form, the CDR3 reads TGTGCCAGCAGTTTTCTGGAGGCTAGCGGGATCAATGAGCAGTTCTTC. Its translation is CASSFLEASGINEQFF.

The chain joins TRBV2 to TRBJ1-1; no clear D. This CDR3 spans 12 amino acids. The germline CDR1 and CDR2 sequences are SNHLY and FYNNEI. Between the trimmed V and J ends, which lost 7 bases and 5 bases, there was a span of 11 bases. The CDR3 DNA is TGTGCCAGCATAGGTGGGCGTACTGAAGCTTTCTTT. This codes for CASIGGRTEAFF.

V usage is TRBV19 and J usage is TRBJ2-7; no definite D call. The CDR3 is made up of 14 amino acids. V was trimmed by 3 bases and J by 2 bases, leaving 11 bases between them. Germline V gene lookup returns CDR1 LNHDA and CDR2 SQIVND (reference sequence). The CDR3 sequence is CASSIRLNAYEQYF. The CDR3 DNA reads TGTGCCAGTAGTATCAGGCTTAACGCCTACGAGCAGTACTTC.

The V call is TRBV9, the J call TRBJ2-3, with 12 bases matching TRBD2. V trimming: 3 bases; J trimming: 4 bases; junction bases outside the gene matches: 9. From germline, CDR1 is SGDLS and CDR2 YYNGEE. There are 17 residues in the CDR3. Here the CDR3 DNA reads TGTGCCAGCAGCGAAGGTCGGACTAGCGGGATGCCAGATACGCAGTATTTT. Translation gives CASSEGRTSGMPDTQYF.

About this clone itself: This sample also contains other DNA sequences that code for the same CDR3. The gene calls are TRBV5-1 and TRBJ2-7; the match to TRBD1 covers 8 bases. After removal of 0 bases from V and 7 bases from J, the junction contained 6 bases not matched to a gene. The CDR3 has 14 amino acids. The V gene's germline CDR1 is SGHRS and CDR2 YFSETQ. The CDR3 reads CASSLGTGLYEQYF. The CDR3 DNA is TGCGCCAGCAGCTTGGGGACAGGGTTGTATGAGCAGTACTTC.

The rearrangement uses TRBV29-1 and TRBJ2-7; the match to TRBD2 covers 11 bases. The CDR3 runs to 13 residues. Germline V CDR1 and CDR2: SQVTM, ANQGSEA. Germline trimming cut 7 bases from V and 3 bases from J; bases unmatched to any gene: 5. In nucleotides, the CDR3 is TGCAGCGCCGTTCTAGCGGGGGGCTACGAGCAGTACTTC. This gives the protein CSAVLAGGYEQYF.

The chain joins TRBV6-1 to TRBJ2-7; possibly TRBD1 or TRBD2 for D (6 bases each). CDR3 length: 14 amino acids. The germline V gene encodes CDR1 MNHNS and CDR2 SASEGT. V lost 7 bases and J lost 3, with 16 bases in between. The CDR3 DNA sequence: TGTGCCAGCATCCACCGGGGGCGGAACTACGAGCAGTACTTC. Encoded protein: CASIHRGRNYEQYF.

Concerning this clone: The same CDR3 arises from other DNA sequences in this sample as well. J is TRBJ2-7 and V is TRBV7-9; D may correspond to TRBD1 or TRBD2 (5 bases each). The germline gives CDR1 SEHNR, CDR2 FQNEAQ (reference sequence). The ends were cut back, 5 bases at V and 5 bases at J, with 7 bases in the middle. This CDR3 has 11 residues. CDR3 sequence reads: CASSQGDEQYF. The DNA for the CDR3 is TGTGCCAGCAGCCAGGGAGACGAGCAGTACTTC.

CDR3 sequence: CASSLEEHRGYEQYF. The CDR3 bases are TGTGCCAGCAGCTTGGAGGAGCATCGCGGCTACGAGCAGTACTTC. The chain has TRBV5-8 and TRBJ2-7; no definite D call. The CDR3 loop spans 15 amino acids. CDR1 is SGHTS and CDR2 is YDEGEE in the germline V gene. The V gene lost 0 bases and the J gene lost 3 bases, with 13 bases spanning the gap. The full variable domain, rest sourced from reference TRBV5-8 and TRBJ2-7, is EAGVTQSPTHLIKTRGQQATLRCSPISGHTSVYWYQQALGLGLQFLLWYDEGEERNRGNFPPRFSGRQFPNYSSELNVNALELEDSALYLCASSLEEHRGYEQYFGPGTRLTVT.

The chain has TRBV10-3 and TRBJ2-1, with TRBD2 identical over 12 bases. CDR3 size: 18 residues. Germline lookup yields CDR1 ENHRY and CDR2 SYGVKD. With 0 bases clipped from V and 5 bases from J, the junction kept 8 bases outside the gene matches. The CDR3 DNA reads as TGTGCCATCAGTGAGTCCCTAGCGGGAGGGCTTCGAGACAATGAGCAGTTCTTC. Amino acid sequence: CAISESLAGGLRDNEQFF.

The chain joins TRBV4-3 to TRBJ1-1, with 7 nucleotides matching TRBD1. Germline CDR1 is LGHNA and CDR2 is YSLEER. J lost 10 bases, V lost 2 bases, and 4 bases had no gene match. This CDR3 has 12 residues. For the CDR3, the DNA is TGCGCCAGCAGCCAAACAGGGGCGGTAGCTTTCTTT. This sequence encodes CASSQTGAVAFF.